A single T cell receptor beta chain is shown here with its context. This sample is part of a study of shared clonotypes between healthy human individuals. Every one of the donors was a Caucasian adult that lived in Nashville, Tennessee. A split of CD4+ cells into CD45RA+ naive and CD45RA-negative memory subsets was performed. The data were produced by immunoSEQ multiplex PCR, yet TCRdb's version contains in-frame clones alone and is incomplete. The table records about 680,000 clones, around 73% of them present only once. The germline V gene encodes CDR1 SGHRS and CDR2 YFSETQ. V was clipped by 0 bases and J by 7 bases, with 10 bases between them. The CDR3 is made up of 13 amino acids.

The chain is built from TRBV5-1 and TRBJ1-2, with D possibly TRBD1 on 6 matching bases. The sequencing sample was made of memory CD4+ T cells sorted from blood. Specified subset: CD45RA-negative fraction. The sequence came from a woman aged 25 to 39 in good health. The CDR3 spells CASSLEGGPGYTF. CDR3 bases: TGCGCCAGCAGCTTGGAGGGGGGCCCTGGCTACACCTTC.